This is a list of T cell receptor beta chains from one sample in a study of cytomegalovirus exposure and HLA in healthy donors. The assay was immunoSEQ multiplex PCR, and TCRdb's table has in-frame clones only and misses some. The table shows some 150,000 clones, with 60% to 85% occurring only once. The sample consisted of PBMCs. Receptors were obtained from a man aged 35-49 years in good health and CMV-seropositive. The CDR3 runs from the conserved cysteine through the conserved F or W. Size values are once, few and many counts, or a class for expanded clones, and some rows have none.

j_call v_call clone_size cdr3_aa
TRBJ2-5 TRBV5-4 once CASSWDFQETQYF
TRBJ2-1 TRBV19 . CASSPRRQGTNEQFF
TRBJ1-1 TRBV19 few CASSTGLAEAFF
TRBJ1-1 TRBV29-1 . CSVGGYRSGDTEAFF
TRBJ1-5 TRBV30 . CAWGDSSNQPQHF
TRBJ2-2 TRBV11-2 . CASSLDRGRELFF
TRBJ2-5 TRBV5-1 . CASSLLPGAGGETQYF
TRBJ1-4 TRBV19 . CASTPVGTGSEKLFF
TRBJ2-5 TRBV28 . CASRDRVLGTQYF
TRBJ2-7 TRBV28 . CASRHQQGRYEQYF
TRBJ2-3 TRBV28 . CASSFWDTQTDTQYF
TRBJ1-2 TRBV5-6 few CASSLSGYYGYTF
TRBJ2-7 TRBV4-2 . CASSQERAYEQYF
TRBJ2-1 TRBV5-1 . CASSRDDRGLHNEQFF
TRBJ1-2 TRBV4-2 once CASSQTGQGTAYGYTF
TRBJ1-3 TRBV27 . CASSRRGSGNTIYF
TRBJ2-5 TRBV5-4 . CASSLGGTGAETQYF
TRBJ2-3 TRBV7-9 . CASSLLGGSATDTQYF
TRBJ1-4 TRBV19 . CASSTRDRRNEKLFF
TRBJ2-5 TRBV6-1 . CASSVPGQIQETQYF
TRBJ1-1 TRBV29-1 . CSVPGATRTEAFF
TRBJ2-7 TRBV11-1 . CASSPDRSSYEQYF
TRBJ1-3 TRBV11-2 . CASSPGGLRWGNTIYF
TRBJ2-5 TRBV6-5 . CASIAGEFSETQYF
. TRBV4-1 . CASSQEYFGQGYEQYF
TRBJ2-7 TRBV9 few CASSPGLAGAYEQYF
TRBJ1-5 TRBV2 . CASKSGDYSNQPQHF
TRBJ1-5 TRBV27 . CASRATDRGGDQPQHF
TRBJ2-1 TRBV5-1 . CASSLAGSGGNEQFF
TRBJ2-4 TRBV2 . CASTSSGNKNIQYF
TRBJ2-5 TRBV5-1 . CASSLAGTEEETQYF
TRBJ2-1 TRBV28 . CASRSTGLAQFF
TRBJ2-7 TRBV6-5 . CASSYSRDSAYEQYF
TRBJ2-3 TRBV29-1 . CSVASLAARRDTQYF
. TRBV5-1 . CASSLVGLGSTEQYF
TRBJ2-3 TRBV4-2 . CASSHLDASTDTQYF
TRBJ1-1 TRBV11-2 . CASSFWSEDTEAFF